The sequence of this T cell receptor (beta chain) was determined in a study of shared clonotypes between healthy human individuals. Within Nashville, Tennessee resided all donors, each a Caucasian adult. From CD4+ cells came CD45RA+ naive and CD45RA-negative memory subsets. At deep level, the assay was performed. Method: immunoSEQ multiplex PCR; TCRdb's copy keeps in-frame clones and lacks some. The sample holds about 990,000 clones, about four fifths seen once. A remark on this clone: Antigen: not known.

Study-wide results and caveats: What limited the represented genetic and exposure-history diversity was the small number of donors.

The sample consisted of memory CD4+ T cells from PBMCs. Subset in this sample: CD45RA-negative fraction. This sequence originates from a man younger than 35 in good health. Some clones in this sample may be carry-over from other donors' samples.

Here the CDR3 DNA reads TGCGCCAGCAGCTTGGCCGTGGGCTCTAACTATGGCTACACCTTC. Its protein is CASSLAVGSNYGYTF. The chain couples TRBV5-1 to TRBJ1-2, with D hard to call. The CDR3 consists of 15 residues. V was pared by 0 bases and J by 0 bases, with 9 bases between. CDR1 is SGHRS and CDR2 is YFSETQ in the germline V gene.